Shown below are 20 T cell receptor beta chains from a single sample sequenced in a study of shared clonotypes between healthy human individuals. The assay was immunoSEQ multiplex PCR, and TCRdb's table has in-frame clones only and misses some. The table has approximately 500,000 clones, around 74% seen once; the top ten hold approximately 13%. Material: PBMCs. Receptor source: a woman aged 40 to 49 in good health. Some clones in this sample may be carry-over from other donors' samples.

V and J are TRBV15 and TRBJ1-4; TRBD1 agrees at 7 bases. This CDR3 spans 15 amino acids. J was trimmed by 8 bases and V by 0 bases; bases with no gene match: 6. The germline CDR1 and CDR2 sequences are LNHNV and YYDKDF (reference sequence). This chain's CDR3 is CATSRDPGTEEKLFF. In DNA, the CDR3 is TGTGCCACCAGCAGAGACCCCGGGACAGAAGAAAAACTGTTTTTT.

The table lists this clone with a few counts. The rearrangement links TRBV7-9 to TRBJ2-5; TRBD1 or TRBD2 may be the D gene (5 bases each). V was pared by 6 bases and J by 5 bases, with 19 bases between. Germline V lookup: CDR1 SEHNR, CDR2 FQNEAQ (reference sequence). This CDR3 is 15 amino acids long. CDR3 bases: TGTGCCAGCAGGTCGGCTAGGGGAGTAAGTGAGACCCAGTACTTC. This sequence encodes CASRSARGVSETQYF. Combining the CDR3 with reference TRBV7-9 and TRBJ2-5 gives the whole variable domain DTGVSQNPRHKITKRGQNVTFRCDPISEHNRLYWYRQTLGQGPEFLTYFQNEAQLEKSRLLSDRFSAERPKGSFSTLEIQRTEQGDSAMYLCASRSARGVSETQYFGPGTRLLVL.

Comments on this clone: The identical CDR3 is also encoded by other nucleotide sequences in the sample. The chain is built from TRBV7-9 and TRBJ1-6, with D unresolved. The germline V gene has CDR1 SEHNR and CDR2 FQNEAQ (reference sequence). This CDR3 is built from 12 residues. V was cut by 1 base and J by 10 bases, with 5 bases left in between. The CDR3 DNA sequence: TGTGCCAGCAGCTTAGAGGGCTCACCCCTCCACTTT. Translation: CASSLEGSPLHF.

As concerns this clone: Different DNA sequences within this sample yield the same CDR3. The V gene is TRBV19, the J gene TRBJ2-5; D uncertain. V was pared by 1 base and J by 4 bases, with 7 bases between. Germline CDR1 LNHDA, CDR2 SQIVND (reference sequence). The CDR3 runs 13 residues. CDR3 sequence (DNA): TGTGCCAGTAGTATAGGGCGCGGAGAGACCCAGTACTTC. Residues: CASSIGRGETQYF.

The chain links TRBV19 to TRBJ2-6; TRBD1 matches 10 bases. Germline assignment: CDR1 LNHDA and CDR2 SQIVND (reference sequence). The CDR3 loop spans 17 amino acids. The ends lost 8 bases at V and 1 base at J; junction bases unmatched: 8. CDR3 loop: CASRRDRGSSGANVLTF. Written as DNA, the CDR3 is TGTGCCAGTCGCCGGGACAGGGGATCGTCTGGGGCCAACGTCCTGACTTTC.

This sequence joins TRBV15 and TRBJ2-5, with 10 bases fitting TRBD2. The CDR3 covers 16 residues. V was clipped by 4 bases and J by 2 bases; unmatched bases: 7. Germline values: CDR1 LNHNV, CDR2 YYDKDF (reference sequence). The chain's CDR3 is CATSMSSGRVQETQYF. CDR3 coding DNA: TGTGCCACCAGCATGTCTAGCGGGAGAGTTCAAGAGACCCAGTACTTC.

This chain uses TRBV18 with TRBJ2-5, with D possibly being TRBD1 or TRBD2 (5 bases each). Trimming stripped 0 bases from V and 2 bases from J, with 10 bases between. This CDR3 has 15 amino acids. Per germline, CDR1 KGHSH and CDR2 LQKENI. CDR3 protein: CASSPPSGQQETQYF. For the CDR3, the DNA is TGTGCCAGCTCACCACCTTCGGGGCAGCAAGAGACCCAGTACTTC.

A remark on this clone: No conserved phenylalanine or tryptophan is present at the end of the CDR3, so a read error is the likely explanation. No DNA is shown, since the ends of the CDR3 on it are uncertain; the CDR3 is the one TCRdb lists. The chain recombines TRBV11-2 with TRBJ2-7; the table's D call of TRBD1 was not tested on the DNA. The CDR3 spans 12 amino acids, including both terminal residues. Germline V gene sequence: CDR1 SGHAT, CDR2 FQNNGV. This CDR3 is CASSLTPGTNSY.

The V call is TRBV18, the J call TRBJ1-3; a possible D gene is TRBD1 (5 bases). Germline CDR1 KGHSH, CDR2 LQKENI. There are 18 residues in the CDR3. V shed 0 bases and J shed 3 bases, with 18 bases lying between them. CDR3 in DNA: TGTGCCAGCTCACCACCGTCGCAGCCAGGGACTTATGGAAACACCATATATTTT. Protein: CASSPPSQPGTYGNTIYF.

The V and J genes are TRBV29-1 and TRBJ2-1, with 12 nucleotides matching TRBD2. CDR1 and CDR2 from the germline V gene are SQVTM and ANQGSEA. This CDR3 has 16 residues. V dropped 4 bases and J dropped 5; count of bases not matched to a gene: 9. DNA of the CDR3: TGCAGCGTTGCGTTGGGGACTAGCGGGCCCCACAATGAGCAGTTCTTC. Translation gives CSVALGTSGPHNEQFF.

V gene TRBV5-1 combines with J gene TRBJ2-2; D tentatively fits TRBD1 or TRBD2 (5 bases each). The CDR3 runs to 15 residues. Germline CDR1 reads SGHRS; CDR2 reads YFSETQ. Trimming shortened V by 5 bases and J by 1 base, and 12 bases separated the two germline ends. CDR3 sequence reads: CASSSGTENTGELFF. CDR3 nucleotide sequence: TGCGCCAGCAGTTCAGGGACGGAGAACACCGGGGAGCTGTTTTTT.

V usage is TRBV2 and J usage is TRBJ2-2, with 7 bases that match TRBD2. Germline CDR1 reads SNHLY; CDR2 reads FYNNEI. CDR3 length equals 15 residues. After removal of 3 bases from V and 6 bases from J, the junction contained 7 bases not matched to a gene. Here the CDR3 reads CASSDGERGPGELFF. CDR3 nucleotides: TGTGCCAGCAGTGATGGGGAGCGGGGCCCCGGGGAGCTGTTTTTT.

The chain is built from TRBV10-1 and TRBJ2-7; perhaps TRBD1 as D (6 bases). Trimming removed 6 bases at V and 0 bases at J, with 21 bases between. This CDR3 has 17 residues. Germline-derived CDR1 and CDR2 are WNHNN and SYGVQD (reference sequence). Here the CDR3 DNA reads TGCGCCAGCAGACACGGTCCGGGGACACACTTCTCCTACGAGCAGTACTTC. As protein: CASRHGPGTHFSYEQYF.

V usage is TRBV2 and J usage is TRBJ2-4, with 9 bases aligning to TRBD1. Germline loops: CDR1 SNHLY, CDR2 FYNNEI. The CDR3 extends over 15 amino acids. V lost 6 bases to trimming and J lost 4 bases; unmatched junction nucleotides: 7. The DNA for the CDR3 is TGTGCCAGCAGGGGTCCCGGGACAGGGAAAAACATTCAGTACTTC. It specifies CASRGPGTGKNIQYF.

Many counts were recorded for this clone. The J gene is TRBJ2-1, the V gene TRBV5-1; D perhaps matches TRBD2 (5 bases). This CDR3 region has 16 residues. V lost 4 bases and J 7 bases, leaving 21 bases between the germline ends. The germline gives CDR1 SGHRS, CDR2 YFSETQ. The CDR3 loop reads CASSPFLSGTGNEQFF. The DNA for the CDR3 is TGCGCCAGCAGCCCGTTCCTCAGCGGAACCGGTAATGAGCAGTTCTTC.

V and J are TRBV6-1 and TRBJ2-2; no definite D call. The ends were cut back, 5 bases at V and 5 bases at J, with 12 bases in the middle. CDR1 and CDR2 from the germline V gene are MNHNS and SASEGT. The CDR3 sequence is 14 residues long. The CDR3 region is CASSPRRATGELFF. In DNA form, the CDR3 reads TGTGCCAGCAGTCCACGCAGAGCAACCGGGGAGCTGTTTTTT.

The V and J genes are TRBV4-3 and TRBJ1-6, with D unresolved. CDR1 LGHNA and CDR2 YSLEER come from the germline V gene. V lost 4 bases and J lost 4, with 11 bases in between. The CDR3 sequence is 15 residues long. Here the CDR3 reads CASSPRPGYNSPLHF. The CDR3 DNA is TGCGCCAGCAGCCCGAGGCCCGGATATAATTCACCCCTCCACTTT.

The V call is TRBV6-4, the J call TRBJ1-5; no clear D. This CDR3 comprises 13 residues. Germline CDR1 is MRHNA and CDR2 is SNTAGT. Between the trimmed V and J ends, which lost 7 bases and 6 bases, there was a span of 13 bases. This chain's CDR3 is CASNLKPPQPQHF. CDR3 nucleotide sequence: TGTGCCAGCAACTTGAAACCCCCTCAGCCCCAGCATTTT.

The rearrangement joins TRBV6-4 to TRBJ2-2; 10 bases are a match to TRBD2. J was trimmed by 3 bases and V by 7 bases; bases with no gene match: 2. Looked up from germline, CDR1 is MRHNA and CDR2 is SNTAGT. The CDR3 has 14 amino acids. The CDR3 is CASKTSGDTGELFF. The CDR3 nucleotides read TGTGCCAGCAAAACTAGCGGGGACACCGGGGAGCTGTTTTTT.

This chain links TRBV30 with TRBJ2-1; D is possibly TRBD1 (5 bases). The germline CDR1 and CDR2 sequences are GTSNPN and SVGIG (reference sequence). The CDR3 has 13 residues. Trimming left V 2 bases short and J 10 bases short, with 15 bases between. CDR3 in amino acids: CAWSTPTVGEQFF. CDR3 DNA: TGTGCCTGGAGTACGCCGACAGTCGGGGAGCAGTTCTTC.